This T cell receptor beta chain is from a study of regulatory T cells in long-lasting Graves disease. Study at large: Persistent cases were those of Graves' disease that involved over 5 years of antithyroid drugs with positive TSH receptor antibodies.

The time point was: persistent/refractory GD, antithyroid drugs over 5 years with positive TRAb. Making the TCR library involved RNA that had been extracted from PBMCs. This CDR3 region has 15 residues. V was shortened by 4 bases and J by 0 bases, with 7 bases between the two germline ends. Germline-derived CDR1 and CDR2 are ENHRY and SYGVKD. With iRepertoire HTBI primers and Arm-PCR of CDR3 regions, TCR beta libraries were built. TCRdb independently ran MiXCR on the multiplex PCR reads; one entry per CDR3 protein. The sample carries roughly 430,000 distinct CDR3 sequences, about 21% recorded once. The source is a female donor with Graves disease. Sequencing used peripheral blood mononuclear cells (PBMCs), obtained when the disease was refractory, from a patient treated with antithyroid drugs. The chain is built from TRBV10-3 and TRBJ2-6; no reliable D call. The CDR3 DNA is TGTGCCATCAGTGGGAAGGCCTCTGGGGCCAACGTCCTGACTTTC. It specifies CAISGKASGANVLTF.